This T cell receptor beta chain was recovered during a study of cytomegalovirus exposure and HLA in healthy donors. The PCR employed 60 Vbeta primers together with 13 Jbeta primers. TCRdb's table, derived via immunoSEQ multiplex PCR, lists solely in-frame clones and lacks some. The sample lists 250,000 or so clones; about 84% were seen once. V trimming: 3 bases; J trimming: 3 bases; junction bases outside the gene matches: 12. Per germline, CDR1 SGHDN and CDR2 FVKESK. The CDR3 length is 18 residues. The receptor comes from a human donor in good health. This rearrangement joins TRBV14 to TRBJ2-1; 9 bases fit TRBD2. The sample comprised PBMCs. CDR3 residues: CASSHEDRGRAFYNEQFF. CDR3 nucleotide sequence: TGTGCCAGCAGCCACGAGGATCGCGGGAGGGCCTTCTACAATGAGCAGTTCTTC.